This T cell receptor beta chain was sequenced in a study of radiation and T cells in renal cell carcinoma. This clone was observed a single time. Data came from immunoSEQ multiplex PCR; TCRdb stores just in-frame clones and leaves some out. The sample includes roughly 130,000 clones, more than 75% of them seen just once. The time point: blood 2 weeks post-SBRT. The treatment was: 15 Gy SBRT to primary tumor, nephrectomy 4 weeks later. Trimming took 0 bases from V and 5 from J; bases not matched to a gene: 6. CDR3 size: 15 residues. Per germline, CDR1 MGHRA and CDR2 YSYEKL. The input for sequencing was blood, taken from a patient whose treatment included radiotherapy and nephrectomy. The rearrangement uses TRBV4-1 and TRBJ2-7; the match to TRBD2 covers 8 bases. This TCR was sampled from a woman between 70 and 85 years old with renal cell carcinoma. The CDR3 DNA sequence: TGCGCCAGCAGCCAAGATTTACGGGGGGGCGACGAGCAGTACTTC. It codes for CASSQDLRGGDEQYF.